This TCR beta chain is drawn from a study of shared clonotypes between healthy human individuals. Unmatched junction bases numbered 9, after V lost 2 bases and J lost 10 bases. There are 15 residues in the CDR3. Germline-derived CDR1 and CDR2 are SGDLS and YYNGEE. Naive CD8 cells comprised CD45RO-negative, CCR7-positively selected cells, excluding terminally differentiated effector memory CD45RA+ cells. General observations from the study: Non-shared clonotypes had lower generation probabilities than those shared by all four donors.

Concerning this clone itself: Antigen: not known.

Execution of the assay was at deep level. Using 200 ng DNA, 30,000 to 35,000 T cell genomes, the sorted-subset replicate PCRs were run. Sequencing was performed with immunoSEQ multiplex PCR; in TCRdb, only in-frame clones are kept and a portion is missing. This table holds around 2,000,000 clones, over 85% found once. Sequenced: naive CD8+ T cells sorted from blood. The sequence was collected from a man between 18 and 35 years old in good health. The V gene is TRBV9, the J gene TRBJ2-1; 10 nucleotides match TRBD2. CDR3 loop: CASSVELAGKGEQFF. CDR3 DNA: TGTGCCAGCAGCGTCGAACTAGCGGGAAAGGGCGAGCAGTTCTTC.